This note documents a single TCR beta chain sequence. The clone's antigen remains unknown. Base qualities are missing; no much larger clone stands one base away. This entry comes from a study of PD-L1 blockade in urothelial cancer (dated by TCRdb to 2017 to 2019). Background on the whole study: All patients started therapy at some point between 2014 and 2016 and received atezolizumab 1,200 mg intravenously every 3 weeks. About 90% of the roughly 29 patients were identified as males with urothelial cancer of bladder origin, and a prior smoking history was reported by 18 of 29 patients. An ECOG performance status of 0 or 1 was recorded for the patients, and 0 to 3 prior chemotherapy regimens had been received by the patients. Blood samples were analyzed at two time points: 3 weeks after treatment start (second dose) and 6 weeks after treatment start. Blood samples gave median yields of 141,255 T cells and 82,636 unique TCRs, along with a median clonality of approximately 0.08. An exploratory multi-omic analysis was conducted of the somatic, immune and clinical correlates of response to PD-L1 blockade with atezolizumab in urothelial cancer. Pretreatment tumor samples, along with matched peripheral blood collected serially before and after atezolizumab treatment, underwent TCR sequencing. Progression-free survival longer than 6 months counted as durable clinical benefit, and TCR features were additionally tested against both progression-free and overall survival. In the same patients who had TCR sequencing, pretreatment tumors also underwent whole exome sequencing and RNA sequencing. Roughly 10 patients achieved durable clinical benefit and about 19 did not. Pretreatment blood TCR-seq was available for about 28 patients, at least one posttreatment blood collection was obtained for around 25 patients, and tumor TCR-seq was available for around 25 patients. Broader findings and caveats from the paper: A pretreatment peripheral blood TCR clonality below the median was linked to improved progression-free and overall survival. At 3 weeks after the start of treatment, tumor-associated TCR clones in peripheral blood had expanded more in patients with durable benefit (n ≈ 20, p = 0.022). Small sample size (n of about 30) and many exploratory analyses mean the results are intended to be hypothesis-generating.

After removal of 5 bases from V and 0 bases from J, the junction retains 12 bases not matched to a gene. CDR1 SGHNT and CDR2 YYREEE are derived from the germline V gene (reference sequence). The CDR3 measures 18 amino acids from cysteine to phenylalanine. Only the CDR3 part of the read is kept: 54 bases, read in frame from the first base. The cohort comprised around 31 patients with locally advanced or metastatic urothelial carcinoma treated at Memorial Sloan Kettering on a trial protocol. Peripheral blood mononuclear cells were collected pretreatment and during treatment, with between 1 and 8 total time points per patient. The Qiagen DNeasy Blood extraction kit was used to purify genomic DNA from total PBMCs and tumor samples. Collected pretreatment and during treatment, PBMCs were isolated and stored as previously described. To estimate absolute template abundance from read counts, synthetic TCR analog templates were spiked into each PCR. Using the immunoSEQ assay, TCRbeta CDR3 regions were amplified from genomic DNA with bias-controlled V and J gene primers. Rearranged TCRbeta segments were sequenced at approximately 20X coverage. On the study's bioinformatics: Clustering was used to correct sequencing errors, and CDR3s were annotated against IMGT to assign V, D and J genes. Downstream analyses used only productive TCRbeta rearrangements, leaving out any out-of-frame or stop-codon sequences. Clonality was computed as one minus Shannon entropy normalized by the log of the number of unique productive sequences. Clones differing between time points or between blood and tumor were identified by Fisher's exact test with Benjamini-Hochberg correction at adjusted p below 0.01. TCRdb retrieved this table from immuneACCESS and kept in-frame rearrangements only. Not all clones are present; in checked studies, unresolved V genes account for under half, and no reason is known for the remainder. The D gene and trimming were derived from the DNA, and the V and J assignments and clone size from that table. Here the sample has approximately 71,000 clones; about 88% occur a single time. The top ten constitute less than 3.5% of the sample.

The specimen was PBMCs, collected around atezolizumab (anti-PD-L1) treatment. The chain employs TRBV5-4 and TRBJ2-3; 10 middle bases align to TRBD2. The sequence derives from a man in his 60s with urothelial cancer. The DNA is TGTGCCAGCAGTCAGAAGGCTAGCGGGGGCCTTAGCACAGATACGCAGTATTTT. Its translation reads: CASSQKASGGLSTDTQYF.